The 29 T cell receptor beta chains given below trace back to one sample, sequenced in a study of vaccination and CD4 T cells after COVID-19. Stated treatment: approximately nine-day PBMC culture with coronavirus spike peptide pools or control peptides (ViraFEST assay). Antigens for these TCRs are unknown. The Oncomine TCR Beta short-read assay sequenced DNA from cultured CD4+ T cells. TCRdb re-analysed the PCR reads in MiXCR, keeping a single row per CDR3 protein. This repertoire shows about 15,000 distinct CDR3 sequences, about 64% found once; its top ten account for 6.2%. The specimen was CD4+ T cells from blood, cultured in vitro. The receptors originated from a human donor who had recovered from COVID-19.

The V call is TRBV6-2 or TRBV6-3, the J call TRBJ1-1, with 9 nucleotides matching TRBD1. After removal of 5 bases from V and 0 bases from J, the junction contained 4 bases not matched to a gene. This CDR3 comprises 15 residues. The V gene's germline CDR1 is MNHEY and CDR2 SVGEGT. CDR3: CASSGRTGVNTEAFF. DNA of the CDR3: TGTGCCAGCAGTGGAAGGACAGGGGTGAACACTGAAGCTTTCTTT.

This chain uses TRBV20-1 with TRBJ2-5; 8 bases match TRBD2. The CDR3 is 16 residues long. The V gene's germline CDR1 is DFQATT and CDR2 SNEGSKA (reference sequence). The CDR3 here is CSTRGVAGPVQETQYF. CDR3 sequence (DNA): TGCAGCACACGGGGGGTAGCGGGACCTGTCCAAGAGACCCAGTACTTC.

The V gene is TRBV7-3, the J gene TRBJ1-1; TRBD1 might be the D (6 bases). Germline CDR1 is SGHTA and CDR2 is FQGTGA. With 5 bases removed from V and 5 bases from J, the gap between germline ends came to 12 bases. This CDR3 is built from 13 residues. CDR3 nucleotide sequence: TGTGCCAGCAGCAAACAGGGAGGTACTGAAGCTTTCTTT. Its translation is CASSKQGGTEAFF.

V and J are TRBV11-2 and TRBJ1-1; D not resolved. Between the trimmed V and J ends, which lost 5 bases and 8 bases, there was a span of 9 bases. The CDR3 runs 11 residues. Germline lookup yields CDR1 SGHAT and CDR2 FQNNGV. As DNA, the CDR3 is TGTGCCAGCAGCCTCTACGAGGAAGCTTTCTTT. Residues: CASSLYEEAFF.

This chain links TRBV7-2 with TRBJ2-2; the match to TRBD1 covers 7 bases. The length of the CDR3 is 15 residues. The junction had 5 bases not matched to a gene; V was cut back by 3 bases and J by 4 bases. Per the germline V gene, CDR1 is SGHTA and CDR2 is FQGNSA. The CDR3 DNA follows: TGTGCCAGCAGCTTGAACAGGGGTGGCACCGGGGAGCTGTTTTTT. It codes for CASSLNRGGTGELFF. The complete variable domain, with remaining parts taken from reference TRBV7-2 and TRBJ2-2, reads GAGVSQSPSNKVTEKGKDVELRCDPISGHTALYWYRQSLGQGLEFLIYFQGNSAPDKSGLPSDRFSAERTGGSVSTLTIQRTQQEDSAVYLCASSLNRGGTGELFFGEGSRLTVL.

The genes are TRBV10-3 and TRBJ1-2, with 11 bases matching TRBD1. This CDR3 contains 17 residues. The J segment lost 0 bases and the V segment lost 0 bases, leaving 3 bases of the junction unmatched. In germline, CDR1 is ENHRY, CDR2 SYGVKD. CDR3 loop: CAISESDRGLSNYGYTF. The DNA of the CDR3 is TGTGCCATCAGTGAGTCGGACAGGGGGCTGTCTAACTATGGCTACACCTTC.

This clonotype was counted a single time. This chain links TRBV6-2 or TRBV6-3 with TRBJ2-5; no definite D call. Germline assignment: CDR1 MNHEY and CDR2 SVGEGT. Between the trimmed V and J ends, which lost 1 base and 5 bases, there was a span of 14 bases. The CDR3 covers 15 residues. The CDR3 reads CASSYLRRIKETQYF. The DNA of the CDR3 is TGTGCCAGCAGTTACTTGCGTCGAATCAAGGAGACCCAGTACTTC.

CDR3 amino acids: CASSFFPGTQDNSPLHF. Here the CDR3 DNA reads TGTGCCAGCAGTTTCTTTCCCGGAACCCAAGATAATTCACCCCTCCACTTT. The chain couples TRBV27 to TRBJ1-6; D gene ambiguous. Germline CDR1 MNHEY, CDR2 SMNVEV (reference sequence). Trimming removed 3 bases at V and 5 bases at J, with 17 bases between. The CDR3 spans 17 residues.

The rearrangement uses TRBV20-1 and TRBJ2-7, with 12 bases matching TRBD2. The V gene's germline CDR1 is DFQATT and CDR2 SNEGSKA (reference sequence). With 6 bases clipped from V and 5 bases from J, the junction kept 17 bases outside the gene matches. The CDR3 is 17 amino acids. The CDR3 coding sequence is TGCAGTGCCCCCAGGAAGACTAGCGGGAGCAGATTCCACGAGCAGTACTTC. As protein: CSAPRKTSGSRFHEQYF.

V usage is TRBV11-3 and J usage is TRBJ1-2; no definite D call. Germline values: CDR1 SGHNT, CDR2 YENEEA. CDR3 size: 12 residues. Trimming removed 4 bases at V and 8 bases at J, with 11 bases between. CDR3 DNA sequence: TGTGCCAGCAGCTCTTTAGTTGGGGGCTACACCTTC. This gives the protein CASSSLVGGYTF.

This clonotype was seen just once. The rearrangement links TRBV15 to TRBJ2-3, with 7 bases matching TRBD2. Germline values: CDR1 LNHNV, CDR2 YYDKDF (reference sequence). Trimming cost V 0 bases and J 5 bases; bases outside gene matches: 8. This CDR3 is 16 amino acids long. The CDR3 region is CATSREWGGMQDTQYF. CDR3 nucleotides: TGTGCCACCAGCAGAGAATGGGGGGGTATGCAAGATACGCAGTATTTT.

The CDR3 nucleotides read TGTGCCAGTAGTATAATCGGAGGAAGCAATCAGCCCCAGCATTTT. This gives the protein CASSIIGGSNQPQHF. The chain has TRBV19 and TRBJ1-5; D remains unclear. Germline CDR1 LNHDA, CDR2 SQIVND (reference sequence). V lost 2 bases, J lost 1 base, and 9 bases lay in between. There are 15 residues in the CDR3. Combining the CDR3 with reference TRBV19 and TRBJ1-5 gives the whole variable domain DGGITQSPKYLFRKEGQNVTLSCEQNLNHDAMYWYRQDPGQGLRLIYYSQIVNDFQKGDIAEGYSVSREKKESFPLTVTSAQKNPTAFYLCASSIIGGSNQPQHFGDGTRLSIL.

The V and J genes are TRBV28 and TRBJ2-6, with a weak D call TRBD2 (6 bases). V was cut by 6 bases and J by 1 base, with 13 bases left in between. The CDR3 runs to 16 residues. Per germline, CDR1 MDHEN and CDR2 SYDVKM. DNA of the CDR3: TGTGCCAGCAGGGAGGGCGTTAGGTCTGGGGCCAACGTCCTGACTTTC. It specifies CASREGVRSGANVLTF.

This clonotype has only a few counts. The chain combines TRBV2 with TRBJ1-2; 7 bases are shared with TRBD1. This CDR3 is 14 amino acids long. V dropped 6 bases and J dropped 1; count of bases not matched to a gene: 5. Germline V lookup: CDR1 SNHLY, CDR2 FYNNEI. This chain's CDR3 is CASRTGQLNYGYTF. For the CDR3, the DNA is TGTGCCAGCAGGACAGGGCAACTTAACTATGGCTACACCTTC. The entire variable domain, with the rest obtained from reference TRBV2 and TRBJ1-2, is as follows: EPEVTQTPSHQVTQMGQEVILRCVPISNHLYFYWYRQILGQKVEFLVSFYNNEISEKSEIFDDQFSVERPDGSNFTLKIRSTKLEDSAMYFCASRTGQLNYGYTFGSGTRLTVV.

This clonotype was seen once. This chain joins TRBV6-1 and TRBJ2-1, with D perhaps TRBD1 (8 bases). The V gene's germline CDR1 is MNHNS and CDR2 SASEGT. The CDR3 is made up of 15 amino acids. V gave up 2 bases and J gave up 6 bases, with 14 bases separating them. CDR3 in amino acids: CASSEWTGRGNEQFF. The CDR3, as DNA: TGTGCCAGCAGTGAATGGACAGGGAGGGGCAATGAGCAGTTCTTC.

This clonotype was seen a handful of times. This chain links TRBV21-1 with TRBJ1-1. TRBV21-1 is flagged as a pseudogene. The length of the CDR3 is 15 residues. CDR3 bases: TGTGCCAGCAGCAAACCAGAGGACGGTGGCACTGAAGCTTTCTTT. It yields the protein CASSKPEDGGTEAFF.

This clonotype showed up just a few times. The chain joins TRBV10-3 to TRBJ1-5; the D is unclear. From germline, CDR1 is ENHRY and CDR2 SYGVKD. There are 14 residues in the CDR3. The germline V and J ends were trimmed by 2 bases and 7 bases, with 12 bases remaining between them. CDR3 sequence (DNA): TGTGCCATCAGTGAGAAGGCAGGAGGACAGCCCCAGCATTTT. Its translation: CAISEKAGGQPQHF.

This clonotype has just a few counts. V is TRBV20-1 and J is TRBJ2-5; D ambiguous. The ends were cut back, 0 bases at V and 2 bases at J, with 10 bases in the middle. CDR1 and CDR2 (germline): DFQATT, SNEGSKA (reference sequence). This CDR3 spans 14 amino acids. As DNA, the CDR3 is TGCAGTGCTAGAGATGGAAACAGACAAGAGACCCAGTACTTC. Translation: CSARDGNRQETQYF.

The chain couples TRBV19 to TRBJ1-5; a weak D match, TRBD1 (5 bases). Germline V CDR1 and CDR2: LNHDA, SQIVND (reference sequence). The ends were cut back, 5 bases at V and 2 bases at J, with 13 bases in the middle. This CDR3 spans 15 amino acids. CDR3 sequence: CASSPGRSGNQPQHF. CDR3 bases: TGTGCCAGTAGTCCGGGACGGTCAGGCAATCAGCCCCAGCATTTT.

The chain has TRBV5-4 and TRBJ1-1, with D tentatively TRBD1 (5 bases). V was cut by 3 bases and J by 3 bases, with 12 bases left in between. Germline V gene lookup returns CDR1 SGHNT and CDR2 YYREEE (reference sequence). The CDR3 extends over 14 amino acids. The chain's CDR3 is CASSSTDPYTEAFF. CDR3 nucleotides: TGTGCCAGCAGCTCGACAGATCCCTACACTGAAGCTTTCTTT.

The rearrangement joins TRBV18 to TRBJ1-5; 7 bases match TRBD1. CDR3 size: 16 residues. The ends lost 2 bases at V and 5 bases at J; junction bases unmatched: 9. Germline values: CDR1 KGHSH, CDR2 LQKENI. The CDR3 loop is CASSPTPTGYDQPQHF. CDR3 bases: TGTGCCAGCTCACCAACCCCGACAGGGTATGATCAGCCCCAGCATTTT.

CDR3 DNA: TGTGCCAGCAGTCAAACGTCCCTCACCTACGAGCAGTACTTC. Encoded protein: CASSQTSLTYEQYF. The chain couples TRBV6-2 or TRBV6-3 to TRBJ2-7; D unclear. Germline V gene sequence: CDR1 MNHEY, CDR2 SVGEGT. The CDR3 contains 14 residues. V lost 5 bases and J lost 2, with 13 bases in between.

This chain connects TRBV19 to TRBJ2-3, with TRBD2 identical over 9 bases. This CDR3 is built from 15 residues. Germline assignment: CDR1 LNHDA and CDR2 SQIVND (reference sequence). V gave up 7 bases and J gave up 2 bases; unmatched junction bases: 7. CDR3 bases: TGTGCCAGTAAAGGGCTAGCGGGATTCACAGATACGCAGTATTTT. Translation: CASKGLAGFTDTQYF.

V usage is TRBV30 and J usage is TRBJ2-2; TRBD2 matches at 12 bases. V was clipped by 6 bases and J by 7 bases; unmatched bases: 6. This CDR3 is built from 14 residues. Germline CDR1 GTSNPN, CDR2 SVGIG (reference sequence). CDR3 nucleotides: TGTGCCTGCAGACTAGCGGGAGCGATCGGGGAGCTGTTTTTT. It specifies CACRLAGAIGELFF.

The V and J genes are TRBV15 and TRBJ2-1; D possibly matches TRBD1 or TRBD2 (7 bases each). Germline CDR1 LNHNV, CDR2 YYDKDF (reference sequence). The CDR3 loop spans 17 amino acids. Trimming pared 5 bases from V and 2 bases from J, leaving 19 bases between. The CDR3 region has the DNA TGTGCCACCAGCGGCATGACAGGGAGGGTGGCCTACAATGAGCAGTTCTTC. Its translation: CATSGMTGRVAYNEQFF. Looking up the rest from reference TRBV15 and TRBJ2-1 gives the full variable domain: DAMVIQNPRYQVTQFGKPVTLSCSQTLNHNVMYWYQQKSSQAPKLLFHYYDKDFNNEADTPDNFQSRRPNTSFCFLDIRSPGLGDTAMYLCATSGMTGRVAYNEQFFGPGTRLTVL.

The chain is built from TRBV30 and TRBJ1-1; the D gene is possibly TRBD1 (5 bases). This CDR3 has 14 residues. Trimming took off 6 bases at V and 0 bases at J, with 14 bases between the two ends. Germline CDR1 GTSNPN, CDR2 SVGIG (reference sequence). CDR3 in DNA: TGTGCCTGCAATCACGGGGGGATGAACACTGAAGCTTTCTTT. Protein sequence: CACNHGGMNTEAFF. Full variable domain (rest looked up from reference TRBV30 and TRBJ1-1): SQTIHQWPATLVQPVGSPLSLECTVEGTSNPNLYWYRQAAGRGLQLLFYSVGIGQISSEVPQNLSASRPQDRQFILSSKKLLLSDSGFYLCACNHGGMNTEAFFGQGTRLTVV.

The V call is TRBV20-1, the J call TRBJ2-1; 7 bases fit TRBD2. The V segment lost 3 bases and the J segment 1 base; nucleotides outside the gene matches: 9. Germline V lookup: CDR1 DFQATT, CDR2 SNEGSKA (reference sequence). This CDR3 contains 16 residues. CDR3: CSARSLGEGSYNEQFF. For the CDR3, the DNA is TGCAGTGCTAGGTCTCTGGGGGAGGGGTCCTACAATGAGCAGTTCTTC.

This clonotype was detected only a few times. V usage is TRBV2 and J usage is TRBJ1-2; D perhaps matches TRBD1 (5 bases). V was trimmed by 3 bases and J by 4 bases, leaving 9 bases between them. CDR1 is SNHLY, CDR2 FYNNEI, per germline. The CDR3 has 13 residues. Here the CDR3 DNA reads TGTGCCAGCAGTGATTTGGGGACCTATGGCTACACCTTC. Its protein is CASSDLGTYGYTF.

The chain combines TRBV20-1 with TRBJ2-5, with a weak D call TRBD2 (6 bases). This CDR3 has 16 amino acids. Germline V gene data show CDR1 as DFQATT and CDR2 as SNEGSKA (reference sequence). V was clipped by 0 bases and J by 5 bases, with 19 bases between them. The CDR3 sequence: CSARDWGGGGQETQYF. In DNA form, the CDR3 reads TGCAGTGCTAGAGATTGGGGAGGTGGGGGTCAGGAGACCCAGTACTTC.